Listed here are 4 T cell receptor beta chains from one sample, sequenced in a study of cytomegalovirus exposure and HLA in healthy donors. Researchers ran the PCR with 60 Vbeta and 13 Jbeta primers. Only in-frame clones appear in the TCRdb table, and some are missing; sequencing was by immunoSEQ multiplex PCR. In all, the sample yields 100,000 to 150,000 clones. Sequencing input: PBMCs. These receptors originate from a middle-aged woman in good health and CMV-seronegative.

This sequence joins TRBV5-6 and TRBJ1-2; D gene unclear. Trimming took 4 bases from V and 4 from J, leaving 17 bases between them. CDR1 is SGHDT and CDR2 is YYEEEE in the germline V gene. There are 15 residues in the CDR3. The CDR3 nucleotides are TGTGCCAGCAGCCCTTTCAGCGAGGGAACCTATGGCTACACCTTC. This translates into CASSPFSEGTYGYTF.

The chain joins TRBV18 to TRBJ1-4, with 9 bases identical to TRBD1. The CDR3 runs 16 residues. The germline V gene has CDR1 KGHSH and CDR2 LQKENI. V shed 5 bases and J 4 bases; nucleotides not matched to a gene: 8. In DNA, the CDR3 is TGTGCCAGCTCAACGGGACAGGGTGTAATTAATGAAAAACTGTTTTTT. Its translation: CASSTGQGVINEKLFF.

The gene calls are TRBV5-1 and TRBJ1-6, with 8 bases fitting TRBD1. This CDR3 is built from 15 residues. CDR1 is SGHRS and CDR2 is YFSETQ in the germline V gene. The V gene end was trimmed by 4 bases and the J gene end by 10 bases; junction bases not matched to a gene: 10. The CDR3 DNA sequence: TGCGCCAGCAGCCCCATCTGGACAGGGCCGTCACCCCTCCACTTT. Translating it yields CASSPIWTGPSPLHF.

CDR3 coding DNA: TGCGCCAGCAGCCCCTGGCAGACACGGAACACTGAAGCTTTCTTT. Translating it yields CASSPWQTRNTEAFF. V usage is TRBV5-1 and J usage is TRBJ1-1; D gene unclear. The V end lost 4 bases, the J end lost 1 base, and 14 bases lay between the germline ends. Per germline, CDR1 SGHRS and CDR2 YFSETQ. This CDR3 has 15 amino acids.